The T cell receptor beta chain under discussion was sequenced for a study of control samples from healthy donors and cancer patients. CDR3 length: 15 residues. After removal of 4 bases from V and 6 bases from J, the junction contained 8 bases not matched to a gene. The germline gives CDR1 LGHNA, CDR2 YSLEER. Here immunoSEQ multiplex PCR was the method, and the copy in TCRdb shows in-frame clones only, minus some. Of about 140,000 clones in the sample, 89% are singletons; the top ten hold 4.9%. The receptor's source is a man aged 25 to 40 in good health. Sequenced input: blood. The chain is built from TRBV4-3 and TRBJ1-4, with 7 bases that match TRBD1. CDR3 nucleotide sequence: TGCGCCAGCAGCCGGTGGGCAGGGGGTTATGAAAAACTGTTTTTT. Residues: CASSRWAGGYEKLFF.